A single sample is the source of the 22 T cell receptor beta chains below, sequenced in a study of CXCR3-negative and CXCR3-positive naive CD8 T cells. No antigen has been assigned to these receptors. TRB cDNA was prepared as libraries by UMI-labeled 5' RACE. For each CDR3 protein, TCRdb gives one entry from its re-call of the 5' RACE reads, without DNA. This repertoire includes under 150,000 distinct CDR3 sequences. Study-wide results and limits: More hydrophobic TRB CDR3s occurred in CXCR3-positive than in CXCR3-negative naive cells.

The sequenced sample was naive CXCR3+ CD8+ T cells from blood. The subset was: CD45RO-CCR7+CD27+CD95- naive CD8+ T cells expressing CXCR3 (TNR3+). These receptors all come from a human donor in good health. Some clones in this sample may be carry-over from other donors' samples.

V gene TRBV5-1 combines with J gene TRBJ2-7; no DNA is available, so the TRBD1 call from TCRdb remains unchecked. This CDR3 has 13 amino acids. Germline CDR1 and CDR2: SGHRS and YFSETQ. The CDR3 loop reads CASSHGTGYEQYF.

This chain connects TRBV20-1 to TRBJ2-1; the D call of TRBD2 rests on TCRdb alone, since no DNA is present to check it. The V gene's germline CDR1 is DFQATT and CDR2 SNEGSKA (reference sequence). The length of the CDR3 is 14 residues. The chain's CDR3 is CSARALGLGEWQFF.

This chain connects TRBV29-1 to TRBJ1-2; TCRdb indicates TRBD1, and absent DNA this call remains unverified. This CDR3 has 12 residues. Germline CDR1 is SQVTM and CDR2 is ANQGSEA. CDR3 loop: CSDHREVYGYTF.

The chain combines TRBV9 with TRBJ2-1; TCRdb selects TRBD2, and the lack of DNA leaves this call unchecked. Germline assignment: CDR1 SGDLS and CDR2 YYNGEE. This CDR3 has 15 amino acids. CDR3 sequence: CVSSLGTSDYNEQFF.

The V and J genes are TRBV21-1 and TRBJ1-1. TRBV21-1 is shown as a pseudogene. This CDR3 is built from 13 residues. The CDR3 loop is CASSKVGLPGAFF.

The V and J genes are TRBV20-1 and TRBJ2-2; there is no DNA to check the TCRdb D call of TRBD2. The CDR3 runs 13 residues. From germline, CDR1 is DFQATT and CDR2 SNEGSKA (reference sequence). CDR3 region: CSAQSGSHGELFF.

V and J are TRBV28 and TRBJ2-1; lacking DNA, the TRBD1 call made by TCRdb goes unchecked. The CDR3 length is 17 residues. Germline V gene lookup returns CDR1 MDHEN and CDR2 SYDVKM. This chain's CDR3 is CASSSPGPAEIYNEQFF.

The chain carries TRBV2 and TRBJ2-1; checking the TCRdb D call of TRBD1 is not possible without DNA. Germline-derived CDR1 and CDR2 are SNHLY and FYNNEI. This CDR3 is built from 15 residues. The CDR3 region is CASTWTRVGYNEQFF.

This rearrangement joins TRBV7-6 to TRBJ1-3; TCRdb indicates TRBD1, and absent DNA this call remains unverified. The length of the CDR3 is 16 residues. Per the germline V gene, CDR1 is SGHVS and CDR2 is FNYEAQ. CDR3 sequence: CASSLEDRGIGNTIYF.

V and J are TRBV7-2 and TRBJ2-3; lacking DNA, the TRBD1 call made by TCRdb goes unchecked. CDR3 length: 16 residues. CDR1 and CDR2 from the germline V gene are SGHTA and FQGNSA. The CDR3: CASSLHGGRPTDTQYF.

The chain is built from TRBV12-3 or TRBV12-4 and TRBJ2-1; TCRdb's D gene call, TRBD1, goes unchecked for lack of DNA. The CDR3 is 15 amino acids. CDR3 in amino acids: CASRGTGSSYNEQFF.

The genes are TRBV28 and TRBJ1-5; TCRdb outputs TRBD1, but without DNA this stays unchecked. The CDR3 is made up of 15 amino acids. Germline V CDR1 and CDR2: MDHEN, SYDVKM. CDR3 residues: CASSLTVISNQPQHF. Filled out from reference TRBV28 and TRBJ1-5, the complete variable domain reads DVKVTQSSRYLVKRTGEKVFLECVQDMDHENMFWYRQDPGLGLRLIYFSYDVKMKEKGDIPEGYSVSREKKERFSLILESASTNQTSMYLCASSLTVISNQPQHFGDGTRLSIL.

The chain joins TRBV29-1 to TRBJ1-1; TCRdb proposes TRBD1, but this gene call is untestable without DNA. The germline V gene encodes CDR1 SQVTM and CDR2 ANQGSEA. The CDR3 has 12 residues. CDR3 sequence: CSVPGQLSEAFF.

The chain joins TRBV12-3 or TRBV12-4 to TRBJ2-7; TCRdb selects TRBD2, and the lack of DNA leaves this call unchecked. The CDR3 consists of 14 residues. The CDR3 protein is CASSLYGESDEQYF.

The chain couples TRBV11-2 to TRBJ2-7; the TCRdb call, TRBD2, lacks DNA for checking. Looked up from germline, CDR1 is SGHAT and CDR2 is FQNNGV. This CDR3 is 14 amino acids long. CDR3 protein: CASSLWETLYEQYF.

This rearrangement joins TRBV4-1 to TRBJ1-5. The CDR3 has 13 residues. Germline values: CDR1 MGHRA, CDR2 YSYEKL. Here the CDR3 reads CASSQGRNQPQHF.

This chain joins TRBV7-3 and TRBJ2-7; the TCRdb D gene call, TRBD2, has no DNA to confirm it. The length of the CDR3 is 15 residues. Per the germline V gene, CDR1 is SGHTA and CDR2 is FQGTGA. The chain's CDR3 is CASSLFPSPAYEQYF.

The J gene is TRBJ2-7, the V gene TRBV7-9; TCRdb indicates TRBD1, and absent DNA this call remains unverified. This CDR3 has 14 residues. Germline CDR1 reads SEHNR; CDR2 reads FQNEAQ (reference sequence). CDR3 amino acids: CASSLVQGSYEQYF.

The chain joins TRBV4-1 to TRBJ1-2; without DNA, the TCRdb call of TRBD1 cannot be checked. The V gene's germline CDR1 is MGHRA and CDR2 YSYEKL. This CDR3 contains 14 residues. CDR3: CASSPPLGDYGYTF.

V usage is TRBV28 and J usage is TRBJ2-5; lacking DNA, the TRBD2 call made by TCRdb goes unchecked. Germline V lookup: CDR1 MDHEN, CDR2 SYDVKM. This CDR3 comprises 14 residues. CDR3 sequence reads: CASSLYGTRETQYF.

J is TRBJ2-3 and V is TRBV29-1; TCRdb selects TRBD2, and the lack of DNA leaves this call unchecked. CDR1 is SQVTM, CDR2 ANQGSEA, per germline. The CDR3 contains 13 residues. This chain's CDR3 is CSVSGSNTDTQYF.

The V gene is TRBV28, the J gene TRBJ1-5; as DNA is missing, the TRBD1 call by TCRdb cannot be tested. The CDR3 contains 15 residues. Germline V gene lookup returns CDR1 MDHEN and CDR2 SYDVKM. The CDR3 is CASRDRQGSNQPQHF. Based on the CDR3 plus reference TRBV28 and TRBJ1-5, the full variable domain is DVKVTQSSRYLVKRTGEKVFLECVQDMDHENMFWYRQDPGLGLRLIYFSYDVKMKEKGDIPEGYSVSREKKERFSLILESASTNQTSMYLCASRDRQGSNQPQHFGDGTRLSIL.